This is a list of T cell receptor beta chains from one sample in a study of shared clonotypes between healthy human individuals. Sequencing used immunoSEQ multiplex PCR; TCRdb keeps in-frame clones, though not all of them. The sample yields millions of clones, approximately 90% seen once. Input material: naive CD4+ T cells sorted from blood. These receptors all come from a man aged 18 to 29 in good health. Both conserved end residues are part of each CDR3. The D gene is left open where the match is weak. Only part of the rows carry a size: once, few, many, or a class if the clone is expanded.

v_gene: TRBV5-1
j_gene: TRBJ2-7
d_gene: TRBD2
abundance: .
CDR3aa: CASSLTLAEFGGEQYF
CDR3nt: TGCGCCAGCAGCTTAACCCTAGCGGAATTCGGGGGCGAGCAGTACTTC

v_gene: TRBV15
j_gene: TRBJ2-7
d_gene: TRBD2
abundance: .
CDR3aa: CATSREVTREKGYEQYF
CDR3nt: TGTGCCACCAGCAGAGAGGTCACGCGGGAGAAGGGGTACGAGCAGTACTTC

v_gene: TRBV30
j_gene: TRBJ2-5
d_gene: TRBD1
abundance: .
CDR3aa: CAWKPQGTQETQYF
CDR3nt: TGTGCCTGGAAGCCACAGGGGACCCAAGAGACCCAGTACTTC

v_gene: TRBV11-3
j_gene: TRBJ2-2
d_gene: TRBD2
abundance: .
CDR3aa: CASTPSGGYTGELFF
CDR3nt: TGTGCCAGCACCCCTTCGGGGGGGTACACCGGGGAGCTGTTTTTT

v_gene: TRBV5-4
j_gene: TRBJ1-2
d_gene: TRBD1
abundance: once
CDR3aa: CASSLQGASGYTF
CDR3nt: TGTGCCAGCAGCTTGCAGGGGGCGTCCGGCTACACCTTC

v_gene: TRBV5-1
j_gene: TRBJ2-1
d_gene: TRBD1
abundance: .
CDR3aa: CASSLSPGTGGSGEEQFF
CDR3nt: TGCGCCAGCAGCCTAAGTCCCGGGACAGGGGGCAGTGGCGAGGAGCAGTTCTTC

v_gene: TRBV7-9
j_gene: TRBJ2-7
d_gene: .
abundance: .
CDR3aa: CASSLGGTYEQYF
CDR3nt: TGTGCCAGCAGCTTAGGCGGAACCTACGAGCAGTACTTC

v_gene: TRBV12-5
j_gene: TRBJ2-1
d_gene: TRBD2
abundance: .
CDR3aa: CASGLRLAGVNEQFF
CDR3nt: TGTGCTAGTGGTTTGAGGCTAGCGGGAGTCAATGAGCAGTTCTTC

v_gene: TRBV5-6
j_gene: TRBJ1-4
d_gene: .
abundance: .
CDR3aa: CASSLYRRTATNEKLFF
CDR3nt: TGTGCCAGCAGCTTGTACAGGAGAACCGCAACTAATGAAAAACTGTTTTTT

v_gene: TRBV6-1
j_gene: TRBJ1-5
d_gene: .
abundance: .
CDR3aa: CASSDRADNQPQHF
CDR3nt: TGTGCCAGCAGTGACAGGGCCGATAATCAGCCCCAGCATTTT

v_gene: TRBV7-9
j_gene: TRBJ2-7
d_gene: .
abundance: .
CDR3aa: CASSLQVWGLNHEQYF
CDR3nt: TGTGCCAGCAGCTTACAAGTCTGGGGTTTAAACCACGAGCAGTACTTC

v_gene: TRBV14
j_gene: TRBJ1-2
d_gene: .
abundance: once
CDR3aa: CASSQGGLGYGYTF
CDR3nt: TGTGCCAGCAGCCAAGGCGGCCTGGGATATGGCTACACCTTC

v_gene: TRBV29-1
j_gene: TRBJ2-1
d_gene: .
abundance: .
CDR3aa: CSVESDNLSNEQFF
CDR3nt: TGCAGCGTTGAATCGGACAATTTGTCCAATGAGCAGTTCTTC

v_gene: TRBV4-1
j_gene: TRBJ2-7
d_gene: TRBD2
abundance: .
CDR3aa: CASSQPGREYEQYF
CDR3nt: TGCGCCAGCAGCCAACCGGGGCGGGAGTACGAGCAGTACTTC